This T cell receptor (beta chain) was captured in a study of cytomegalovirus exposure and HLA in healthy donors. The PCR had 60 Vbeta and 13 Jbeta primers. Assay: immunoSEQ multiplex PCR; the TCRdb copy retains only in-frame clones and omits some. This sample has 150,000 to 200,000 clones, with around 77% found just once. This clone was observed once. The CDR3 runs 14 residues. Trimming at V came to 5 bases and at J to 0 bases, leaving 3 bases not matched to a gene. Germline V gene data show CDR1 as MGHRA and CDR2 as YSYEKL. This sequence was found in a woman aged 30 to 39 in good health and CMV-seronegative. The specimen was PBMCs. V gene TRBV4-1 combines with J gene TRBJ1-1; 7 nucleotides match TRBD1. The CDR3 sequence is CASSGTVMNTEAFF. CDR3 bases: TGCGCCAGCAGCGGGACAGTGATGAACACTGAAGCTTTCTTT.